Listed below are T cell receptor beta chains from one sample, sequenced in a study of cytomegalovirus exposure and HLA in healthy donors. Assay used: immunoSEQ multiplex PCR; TCRdb lists only in-frame clones, some missing. The table has some 200,000 clones, 83% seen once. The sequenced material came from PBMCs. The source is a girl aged 5-17 years in good health and CMV-seronegative. CDR3s include the opening cysteine and the closing phenylalanine or tryptophan. A D gene is named only where the DNA matches it firmly. Only part of the rows carry a size: once, few, many, or a class if the clone is expanded.

D | J | size | V | CDR3 | DNA
TRBD2 | TRBJ2-1 | - | TRBV7-2 | CASSSISGGGYNEQFF | TGTGCCAGCAGCTCAATTAGCGGGGGGGGGTACAATGAGCAGTTCTTC
- | TRBJ1-5 | - | TRBV6-1 | CASSAEDSQALGNQPQHF | TGTGCCAGCAGTGCAGAGGACAGCCAGGCTCTAGGCAATCAGCCCCAGCATTTT
TRBD2 | TRBJ2-1 | - | TRBV11-2 | CASSSVRAGGKEFF | TGTGCCAGCAGCTCTGTTAGAGCGGGGGGTAAGGAGTTCTTC
TRBD1 | TRBJ2-3 | - | TRBV27 | CASRMQGATDTQYF | TGTGCCAGCCGGATGCAGGGGGCGACAGATACGCAGTATTTT
- | TRBJ2-7 | - | TRBV6-6 | CASSSEDVSYEQYF | TGTGCCAGCAGTTCTGAAGATGTCAGCTACGAGCAGTACTTC
- | TRBJ2-7 | - | TRBV30 | CAWSGQVLFF | TGTGCCTGGAGTGGACAGGTCCTTTTCTTC
TRBD1 | TRBJ1-4 | - | TRBV19 | CASSQNRGPREKLFF | TGTGCCAGTAGTCAAAACAGGGGTCCGAGGGAAAAACTGTTTTTT
TRBD1 | TRBJ1-4 | - | TRBV6-1 | CASSGQGNEKLFF | TGTGCCAGCAGTGGACAGGGGAATGAAAAACTGTTTTTT
- | TRBJ2-3 | - | TRBV5-1 | CASSAGTYTDTQYF | TGCGCCAGCAGCGCCGGGACTTACACAGATACGCAGTATTTT
- | TRBJ1-2 | - | TRBV7-2 | CASSPTAQANYGYTF | TGTGCCAGCAGCCCTACAGCCCAGGCTAACTATGGCTACACCTTC
TRBD1 | TRBJ1-2 | - | TRBV5-1 | CASSPTGTGGLNGYTF | TGCGCCAGCAGCCCGACAGGGACAGGGGGCTTAAACGGCTACACCTTC
TRBD1 | TRBJ1-6 | - | TRBV6-6 | CASREGTGDGSPLHF | TGTGCCAGCAGAGAAGGGACAGGGGACGGTTCACCCCTCCACTTT
- | TRBJ1-1 | - | TRBV11-3 | CASSLGGSRKAFF | TGTGCCAGCAGCTTAGGAGGATCGAGAAAAGCTTTCTTT
- | TRBJ1-3 | - | TRBV4-3 | CASSRGDRPGNTIYF | TGCGCCAGCAGCCGAGGAGACAGGCCGGGAAACACCATATATTTT
TRBD1 | TRBJ2-7 | - | TRBV7-3 | CASSSSGTGGEEQYF | TGTGCCAGCAGCTCATCCGGGACAGGGGGCGAAGAGCAGTACTTC
TRBD1 | TRBJ1-1 | - | TRBV5-6 | CASSVGGQATEAFF | TGTGCCAGCAGCGTTGGCGGACAGGCGACTGAAGCTTTCTTT
- | TRBJ1-3 | - | TRBV30 | CAWRLSGNTIYF | TGTGCCTGGAGGTTGAGCGGAAACACCATATATTTT
TRBD1 | TRBJ1-2 | - | TRBV2 | CASSAQDRKIYGYTF | TGTGCCAGCAGTGCACAGGACAGGAAAATATATGGCTACACCTTC
- | TRBJ2-7 | - | TRBV7-2 | CASSRTISYEQYF | TGTGCCAGCAGTCGGACTATCTCCTACGAGCAGTACTTC
- | TRBJ1-3 | - | TRBV9 | CASSRYRDSGNTIYF | TGTGCCAGCAGCAGATACAGGGACTCTGGAAACACCATATATTTT
- | TRBJ2-5 | once | TRBV19 | CASSTRDETQYF | TGTGCCAGTAGTACCAGGGATGAGACCCAGTACTTC
- | TRBJ2-7 | - | TRBV7-9 | CASSLGSYEQYF | TGTGCCAGCAGCTTAGGCAGTTACGAGCAGTACTTC
- | TRBJ2-7 | - | TRBV27 | CASSLRGGPFYEQYF | TGTGCCAGCAGTTTACGTGGGGGCCCCTTCTACGAGCAGTACTTC
TRBD2 | TRBJ2-3 | - | TRBV2 | CASSDSSGQDTQYF | TGTGCCAGCAGTGACTCTAGCGGTCAGGATACGCAGTATTTT
- | TRBJ2-3 | - | TRBV28 | CASSSTAAATDTQYF | TGTGCCAGCAGTTCGACAGCCGCAGCCACAGATACGCAGTATTTT
TRBD1 | TRBJ1-2 | few | TRBV6-6 | CASSNPDRGTYGYTF | TGTGCCAGCAGTAACCCGGACAGGGGAACTTATGGCTACACCTTC
TRBD1 | TRBJ1-1 | - | TRBV19 | CASTFFPGTERVGKNTEAFF | TGTGCCAGTACCTTTTTCCCCGGGACAGAGAGGGTGGGAAAGAACACTGAAGCTTTCTTT
- | TRBJ1-5 | - | TRBV27 | CASSLSPAGQPQHF | TGTGCCAGCAGTTTATCCCCCGCGGGGCAGCCCCAGCATTTT
TRBD1 | TRBJ1-6 | - | TRBV27 | CASSYRRQGNSPLHF | TGTGCCAGCAGTTACCGCCGACAGGGAAATTCACCCCTCCACTTT
- | TRBJ1-6 | - | TRBV11-2 | CASSLDRGNSPLHF | TGTGCCAGCAGCCTGGATCGGGGTAATTCACCCCTCCACTTT
TRBD1 | TRBJ2-1 | - | TRBV5-5 | CASSHDGQGSYNEQFF | TGTGCCAGCAGCCACGATGGACAGGGTTCCTACAATGAGCAGTTCTTC
TRBD1 | TRBJ2-5 | once | TRBV5-6 | CASSFYQGAQETQYF | TGTGCCAGCAGCTTCTATCAGGGGGCGCAAGAGACCCAGTACTTC
- | TRBJ2-5 | - | TRBV14 | CASNLAGGKETQYF | TGTGCCAGCAACCTCGCTGGAGGGAAAGAGACCCAGTACTTC
- | TRBJ2-7 | - | TRBV19 | CASSIDSPGVLSSYEQYF | TGTGCCAGTAGTATAGATTCGCCCGGAGTCCTGAGCTCCTACGAGCAGTACTTC
- | TRBJ1-2 | - | TRBV27 | CASRWRSTGGYTF | TGTGCCAGCCGGTGGAGATCGACGGGAGGCTACACCTTC
- | TRBJ1-1 | - | TRBV19 | CASTPSPSKWPYNTEAFF | TGTGCCAGTACCCCATCCCCATCCAAGTGGCCATATAACACTGAAGCTTTCTTT
- | TRBJ2-1 | - | TRBV2 | CASTDQGEDSYNEQFF | TGTGCCAGCACCGATCAGGGGGAGGACTCCTACAATGAGCAGTTCTTC
- | TRBJ1-1 | - | TRBV5-1 | CASLPGGGNTEAFF | TGCGCCAGCCTTCCTGGGGGAGGGAACACTGAAGCTTTCTTT
- | TRBJ1-1 | - | TRBV7-3 | CASSQPIGGTEAFF | TGTGCCAGCAGCCAGCCGATTGGGGGGACTGAAGCTTTCTTT
TRBD2 | TRBJ2-1 | - | TRBV7-9 | CASSLNSGRLNEQFF | TGTGCCAGCAGCTTAAATAGCGGGAGATTGAATGAGCAGTTCTTC
- | TRBJ1-4 | - | TRBV7-2 | CASSPWGGTNEKLFF | TGTGCCAGCAGCCCCTGGGGGGGCACTAATGAAAAACTGTTTTTT
- | TRBJ1-4 | - | TRBV28 | CASSLRGTNEKLFF | TGTGCCAGCAGTTTAAGGGGGACTAATGAAAAACTGTTTTTT
TRBD1 | TRBJ1-1 | few | TRBV6-5 | CASSADREYTEAFF | TGTGCCAGCAGCGCCGACAGGGAATACACTGAAGCTTTCTTT
TRBD1 | TRBJ1-5 | - | TRBV7-9 | CASSSTDRGAQHQPQHF | TGTGCCAGCAGCTCGACGGACAGGGGCGCACAGCATCAGCCCCAGCATTTT
TRBD2 | TRBJ2-6 | - | TRBV2 | CASSVPKTYYSGAPSGANVLTF | TGTGCCAGCAGTGTCCCCAAAACATATTATAGCGGGGCTCCCTCTGGGGCCAACGTCCTGACTTTC
- | TRBJ2-7 | - | TRBV5-1 | CASRDGTHQTSQYF | TGCGCCAGCAGGGACGGGACTCATCAGACGTCGCAGTACTTC
TRBD2 | TRBJ2-7 | - | TRBV5-4 | CASSSGIIGLAGSNF | TGTGCCAGCAGCTCGGGGATAATCGGACTAGCGGGATCGAACTTC